The T cell receptor beta chain described here comes from a study of human T cells and chemical hapten exposure. Study as a whole: TCR yields per sample varied mostly from small pooled library volume differences.

V was cut by 1 base and J by 8 bases, with 14 bases left in between. Germline V lookup: CDR1 SGHTA, CDR2 FQGNSA. The CDR3 extends over 14 amino acids. Study findings and constraints: TCRs at high frequency, those above 1 in 1000, did not change with DPC sensitization.

Each CDR3 protein is one row after TCRdb ran MiXCR on the RACE reads. The sample holds roughly 71,000 distinct CDR3 sequences, 11% seen once. Time point meaning: patch test 3, about 24 weeks after DPC sensitization. The treatment is: therapeutic diphenylcyclopropenone sensitization with weekly scalp DPC. This clonotype was observed once. Its target is unknown. It may be a read error: a sequence one base away is much more abundant. The chain joins TRBV7-2 to TRBJ1-2, with no clear D. The sample in question was whole blood, obtained in connection with sensitization to the hapten diphenylcyclopropenone (DPC). The source of this sequence is a woman aged 45-59 years with alopecia areata. Some clones in this sample may be carry-over from other donors' samples. The CDR3, as DNA: TGTGCCAGCAGCTTAGTTGCCTCCCCGGGGGGCTACACCTTC. This sequence encodes CASSLVASPGGYTF.